The 9 T cell receptor beta chains listed next were all sequenced from one sample in a study of shared clonotypes between healthy human individuals. Profiled with immunoSEQ multiplex PCR; TCRdb holds only in-frame clones, not every one. The repertoire holds around 500,000 clones, with 81% as singletons. The material sequenced was PBMCs. The receptors come from a woman aged 40 to 50 in good health. Some clones in this sample may be carry-over from other donors' samples.

On this clone itself: With only one base between it and a far larger clone, this is likely a read error. The sample contains more than one DNA sequence encoding this CDR3. This chain connects TRBV5-1 to TRBJ2-7; the D call may be TRBD1 or TRBD2 (5 bases each). The CDR3 totals 14 residues. Germline V lookup: CDR1 SGHRS, CDR2 YFSETQ. The CDR3 coding sequence is TGCGCCAGCAGCTTCGGGACGTCTCCCTATGAGCAGTACTTC. Encoded protein: CASSFGTSPYEQYF.

On this clone: A far larger clone is just one base off, so this is likely a read error. A read error is likely, as this CDR3 ends without the conserved phenylalanine or tryptophan. Additional DNA sequences in this sample encode the identical CDR3. This chain's CDR3 is CASSGLAGGRSVEQYL. In nucleotides, the CDR3 is TGTGCCAGCAGCGGACTAGCGGGAGGTCGGTCGGTTGAGCAGTACTTA. The chain is built from TRBV9 and TRBJ2-7, with 13 nucleotides matching TRBD2. The CDR3 covers 16 residues. Trimming at V came to 3 bases and at J to 7 bases, leaving 10 bases not matched to a gene. Germline values: CDR1 SGDLS, CDR2 YYNGEE.

For this clone: The junction departs from the called germline gene at one end, perhaps through a read error. The same CDR3 can be traced to other DNA sequences in this sample. This chain's CDR3 is CAWSVGPGGLGEQYF. CDR3 in DNA: TGTGCATGGAGTGTAGGTCCCGGGGGACTCGGCGAGCAGTACTTC. The gene calls are TRBV30 and TRBJ2-7, with TRBD2 as a possible D gene (6 bases). This CDR3 contains 15 residues. In germline, CDR1 is GTSNPN, CDR2 SVGIG (reference sequence).

V usage is TRBV7-3 and J usage is TRBJ1-5; D not resolved. Germline loops: CDR1 SGHTA, CDR2 FQGTGA. The CDR3 extends over 13 amino acids. V was pared by 0 bases and J by 10 bases, with 10 bases between. CDR3 residues: CASSLTEEGPQHF. CDR3 sequence (DNA): TGTGCCAGCAGCTTAACGGAGGAGGGTCCCCAGCATTTT.

The chain has TRBV27 and TRBJ2-1; 7 positions agree with TRBD1. The CDR3 sequence is 16 residues long. Unmatched junction bases numbered 12, after V lost 3 bases and J lost 7 bases. Germline CDR1 is MNHEY and CDR2 is SMNVEV (reference sequence). The CDR3 loop reads CASSFNPGQFRNEQFF. The DNA of the CDR3 is TGTGCCAGCAGTTTCAACCCGGGACAGTTTCGTAATGAGCAGTTCTTC.

The rearrangement uses TRBV15 and TRBJ2-1; 8 positions agree with TRBD2. Germline V gene sequence: CDR1 LNHNV, CDR2 YYDKDF (reference sequence). J gave up 7 bases and V 0 bases, and 11 bases lay outside the gene matches. The CDR3 totals 17 residues. The DNA for the CDR3 is TGTGCCACCAGCAGAGATTTGGAGCGGGAGCTGCGAAATGAGCAGTTCTTC. Its protein product is CATSRDLERELRNEQFF.

The gene calls are TRBV18 and TRBJ2-5, with D uncertain. The CDR3 has 12 amino acids. V lost 6 bases to trimming and J lost 4 bases, with 9 bases between them. Germline V CDR1 and CDR2: KGHSH, LQKENI. The CDR3 loop is CASSRDGETQYF. In nucleotides, the CDR3 is TGTGCCAGCTCTAGGGATGGAGAGACCCAGTACTTC.

The chain is built from TRBV10-1 and TRBJ1-3; perhaps TRBD1 as D (6 bases). Germline lookup yields CDR1 WNHNN and CDR2 SYGVQD (reference sequence). This CDR3 is built from 14 residues. Trimming took off 9 bases at V and 5 bases at J, with 17 bases between the two ends. The CDR3 spells CARESTGKRNTIYF. Here the CDR3 DNA reads TGCGCCAGAGAATCGACAGGTAAACGAAACACCATATATTTT.

The chain is built from TRBV19 and TRBJ1-1; perhaps TRBD1 as D (5 bases). Looked up from germline, CDR1 is LNHDA and CDR2 is SQIVND (reference sequence). This CDR3 contains 20 residues. V was clipped by 3 bases and J by 0 bases, with 26 bases between them. CDR3 region: CASSMKGTPLPRTLNTEAFF. CDR3 DNA: TGTGCCAGTAGTATGAAGGGGACCCCCCTCCCCAGGACTTTGAACACTGAAGCTTTCTTT. The full variable domain, its missing parts supplied by reference TRBV19 and TRBJ1-1, is DGGITQSPKYLFRKEGQNVTLSCEQNLNHDAMYWYRQDPGQGLRLIYYSQIVNDFQKGDIAEGYSVSREKKESFPLTVTSAQKNPTAFYLCASSMKGTPLPRTLNTEAFFGQGTRLTVV.